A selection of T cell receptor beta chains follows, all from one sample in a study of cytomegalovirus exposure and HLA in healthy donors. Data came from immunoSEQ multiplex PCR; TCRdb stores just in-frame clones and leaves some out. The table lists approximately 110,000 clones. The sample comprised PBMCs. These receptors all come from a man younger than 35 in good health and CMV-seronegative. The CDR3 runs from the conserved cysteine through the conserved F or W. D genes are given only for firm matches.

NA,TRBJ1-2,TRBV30,TGTGCCTGGAGTGTACTCAAAGGAGGTAACTATGGCTACACCTTC,CAWSVLKGGNYGYTF
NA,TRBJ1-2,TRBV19,TGTGCCAGTAGGCCCTCGGGGGGAGGCAGCGACAACTATGGCTACACCTTC,CASRPSGGGSDNYGYTF
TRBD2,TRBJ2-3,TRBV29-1,TGCAGCGCAAACCGGGGGGGCGTTAGGGATACGCAGTATTTT,CSANRGGVRDTQYF
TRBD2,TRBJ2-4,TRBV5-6,TGTGCCAGCAGCTTTGGGGGGGAAGCCAAAAACATTCAGTACTTC,CASSFGGEAKNIQYF
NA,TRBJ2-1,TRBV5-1,TGCGCCAGCAGCTTGGAGGCGGGAACGTACAATGAGCAGTTCTTC,CASSLEAGTYNEQFF
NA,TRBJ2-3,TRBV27,TGTGCCAGCAGCCGATTTACTAGTCCGAGAGCAGATACGCAGTATTTT,CASSRFTSPRADTQYF
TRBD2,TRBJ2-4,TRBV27,TGTGCCAGCAGAGTTTCCCTACCCCGAACTAGCGGGAGGGGTTTGGCCAAAAACATTCAGTACTTC,CASRVSLPRTSGRGLAKNIQYF
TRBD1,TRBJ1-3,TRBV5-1,TGCGCCAGCAGCTTGACGTTGGGGGACAGGGGTGGAAACACCATATATTTT,CASSLTLGDRGGNTIYF
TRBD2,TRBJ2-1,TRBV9,TGTGCCAGCAGCGTAGATTTGACTAGCGGGAGGACAGTTGAGCAGTTCTTC,CASSVDLTSGRTVEQFF
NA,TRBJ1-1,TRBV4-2,TGTGCCAGCAGCCAAGATGGGGCAGGCATGAACACTGAAGCTTTCTTT,CASSQDGAGMNTEAFF
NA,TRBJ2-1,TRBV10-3,TGTGCCATCAGTGAGCAACGGACTAGGGGGAATGAGCAGTTCTTC,CAISEQRTRGNEQFF
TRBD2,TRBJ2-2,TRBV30,TGTGCCTGGAGGGGGCCGGGAGGAGGCACCGGGGAGCTGTTTTTT,CAWRGPGGGTGELFF
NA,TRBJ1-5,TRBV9,TGTGCCAGCAGCTCGCGGGGTAATAGCAATCAGCCCCAGCATTTT,CASSSRGNSNQPQHF
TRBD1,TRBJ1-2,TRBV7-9,TGTGCCAGCAGCTTAGGCACAGGGGCTAACTATGGCTACACCTTC,CASSLGTGANYGYTF
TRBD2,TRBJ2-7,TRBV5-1,TGCGCCAGCAGCCCAACCGGGGGGACTATTAAGTACGAGCAGTACTTC,CASSPTGGTIKYEQYF
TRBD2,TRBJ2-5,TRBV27,TGTGCCAGCAGTCTAGCGGGGGTTCAAGAGACCCAGTACTTC,CASSLAGVQETQYF
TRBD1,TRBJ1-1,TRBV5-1,TGCGCCAGCAGCTTGGATCAGGGGGGCACTGAAGCTTTCTTT,CASSLDQGGTEAFF
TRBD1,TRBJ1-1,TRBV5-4,TGTGCCAGCAGCCCGGGACAGAGGGACACTGAAGCTTTCTTT,CASSPGQRDTEAFF
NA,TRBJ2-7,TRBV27,TGTGCCAGCAGTTTATCTTTCCTCCTAAGCTACGAGCAGTACTTC,CASSLSFLLSYEQYF
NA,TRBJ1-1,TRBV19,TGTGCCAGTAGTATAGCCGCAACAGGGAACACTGAAGCTTTCTTT,CASSIAATGNTEAFF
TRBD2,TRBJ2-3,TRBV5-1,TGCGCCAGCAGCTTGACCCCCTTCCGGGAAGCGGGAGCCCAAGATACGCAGTATTTT,CASSLTPFREAGAQDTQYF
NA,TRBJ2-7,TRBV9,TGTGCCAGCAGCGGAAACTCCGGGACACCTAGCTACGAGCAGTACTTC,CASSGNSGTPSYEQYF
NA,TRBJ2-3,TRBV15,TGTGCCACCAGCAGGGCAATCTCGGATACGCAGTATTTT,CATSRAISDTQYF
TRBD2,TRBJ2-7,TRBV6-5,TGTGCCAGCAGTTACATAGCGGGGGGGCACTACGAGCAGTACTTC,CASSYIAGGHYEQYF
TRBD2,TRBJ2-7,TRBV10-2,TGCGCCAGCAGTGCCCACCCGGGACTACTTGCCTACGAGCAGTACTTC,CASSAHPGLLAYEQYF
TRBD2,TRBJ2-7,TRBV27,TGTGCCAGCAGCCGGACTAGTTTAGCCTACGAGCAGTACTTC,CASSRTSLAYEQYF
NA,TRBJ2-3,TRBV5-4,TGTGCCAGCAGCGAGGATTTTGGGACAGATACGCAGTATTTT,CASSEDFGTDTQYF
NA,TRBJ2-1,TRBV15,TGTGCCACCAGCAGGACAGGATACAATGAGCAGTTCTTC,CATSRTGYNEQFF
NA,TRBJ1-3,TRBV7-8,TGTGCCAGCAGCCTCCAGGGGAAGATCTTTGGAAACACCATATATTTT,CASSLQGKIFGNTIYF
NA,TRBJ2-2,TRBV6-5,TGTGCCAGCAGTTTTTCAGGGAACACCGGGGAGCTGTTTTTT,CASSFSGNTGELFF
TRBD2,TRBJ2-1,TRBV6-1,TGTGCCAGCAGTGTTGGCGGGGGTTACAATGAGCAGTTCTTC,CASSVGGGYNEQFF
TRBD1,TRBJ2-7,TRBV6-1,TGTGCCAGCAGCGGCCGGACAGGGACCTACGAGCAGTACTTC,CASSGRTGTYEQYF
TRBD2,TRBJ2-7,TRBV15,TGTGCCACCAGCAGGGGGGGGAGCTCCTACGAGCAGTACTTC,CATSRGGSSYEQYF
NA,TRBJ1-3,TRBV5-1,TGCGCCAGCAGCGATCCAGGTCCGGGGAACACCATATATTTT,CASSDPGPGNTIYF
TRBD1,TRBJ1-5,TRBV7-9,TGTGCCAGCAGCCGGGACAGAATCACGGAAAATCAGCCCCAGCATTTT,CASSRDRITENQPQHF
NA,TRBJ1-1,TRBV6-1,TGTGCCAGCAGTGATGACAGATACACTGAAGCTTTCTTT,CASSDDRYTEAFF
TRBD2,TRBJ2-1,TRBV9,TGTGCCAGCAGCGTAGTGTCTAGCGGGGGTTCGAGCTCCTACAATGAGCAGTTCTTC,CASSVVSSGGSSSYNEQFF
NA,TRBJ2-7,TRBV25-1,TGTGCCAGCAGCACCCTACAGGGCTACGAGCAGTACTTC,CASSTLQGYEQYF
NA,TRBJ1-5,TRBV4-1,TGCGCCAGCAGCCACGACGGGGGTCAGCCCCAGCATTTT,CASSHDGGQPQHF
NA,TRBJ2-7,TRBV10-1,TGCGCCAGCAGTGAGCAACGGAGCTCCTACGAGCAGTACTTC,CASSEQRSSYEQYF
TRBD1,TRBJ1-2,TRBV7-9,TGTGCCAGCAGCCGACAGGGGGCCAGCTATGGCTACACCTTC,CASSRQGASYGYTF
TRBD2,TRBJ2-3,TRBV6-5,TGTGCCAGCAGTTACTCTGCGGGAGTCGGCACAGATACGCAGTATTTT,CASSYSAGVGTDTQYF
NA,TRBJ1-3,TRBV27,TGTGCCAGCAGCCTCGGTAGGGGCGCTGGAAACACCATATATTTT,CASSLGRGAGNTIYF
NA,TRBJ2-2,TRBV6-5,TGTGCCAGCAGTTTCAAGAACACCGGGGAGCTGTTTTTT,CASSFKNTGELFF
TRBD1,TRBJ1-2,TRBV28,TGTGCCAGCAGTTTAGATCGGGGACAGGGGGCTAGCTATGGCTACACCTTC,CASSLDRGQGASYGYTF
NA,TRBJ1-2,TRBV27,TGTGCCAGCAGTCCAGTAATAGTATCCAGGGATGGCTACACCTTC,CASSPVIVSRDGYTF